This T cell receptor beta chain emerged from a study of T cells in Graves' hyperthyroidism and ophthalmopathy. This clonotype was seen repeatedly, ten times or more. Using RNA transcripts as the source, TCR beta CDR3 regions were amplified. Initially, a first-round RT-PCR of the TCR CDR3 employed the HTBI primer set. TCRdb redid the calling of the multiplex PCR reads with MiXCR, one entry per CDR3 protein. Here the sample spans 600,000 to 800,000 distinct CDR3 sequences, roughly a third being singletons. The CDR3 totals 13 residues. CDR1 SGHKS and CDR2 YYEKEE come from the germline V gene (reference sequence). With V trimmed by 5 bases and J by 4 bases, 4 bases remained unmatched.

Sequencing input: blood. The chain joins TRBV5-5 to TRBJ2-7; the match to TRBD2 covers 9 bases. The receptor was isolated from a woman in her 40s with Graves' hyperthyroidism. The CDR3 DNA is TGTGCCAGCAGGCGGGGGGGCAGGTACGAGCAGTACTTC. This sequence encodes CASRRGGRYEQYF.